A selection of T cell receptor beta chains follows, all from one sample in a study of cytomegalovirus exposure and HLA in healthy donors. Libraries were prepared by immunoSEQ multiplex PCR; TCRdb keeps only in-frame clonotypes and omits some of them. The table includes about 77,000 clones, more than 75% detected once. The sequenced material came from PBMCs. The receptors here all came from a man aged 40-50 years in good health and CMV-seronegative. The conserved cysteine and the conserved F or W are not part of the CDR3 here.

V gene	J gene	CDR3 protein
TRBV5-1	TRBJ2-7	ASSPARAASYKQY
TRBV27	TRBJ1-5	ASARTGTGNQPQH
TRBV4-3	TRBJ2-1	ASSQQLTGQKYNEQF
TRBV6-5	TRBJ1-3	ASSLGRAIY
TRBV30	TRBJ1-2	AWRPTGVRYGYT
TRBV7-2	TRBJ1-2	ASSLGLVTGGWFGYT
TRBV4-2	TRBJ2-7	ASSQDPLSVYEQY
TRBV27	TRBJ1-1	ATGSYRGGPTEAF
TRBV18	TRBJ2-7	ASSPQPQGAGEQY
TRBV6-5	TRBJ1-2	ASRLSSTGDSGYT
TRBV30	TRBJ1-1	AWSRGRNTEAF
TRBV7-3	TRBJ2-1	ASSASSGGAAEQF
TRBV11-2	TRBJ2-7	ASSFAGGSEQY
TRBV4-3	TRBJ1-5	ASSQGGPYSNQPQH
TRBV20-1	TRBJ1-1	SAALGQEAF
TRBV9	TRBJ2-5	ASSVAGRARQETQY
TRBV27	TRBJ1-6	ASSDRNPPLH
TRBV18	TRBJ2-5	ASSPASQGGETQY
TRBV2	TRBJ2-1	ASSRTPRGEQF
TRBV27	TRBJ2-5	ATSGGGQVWVQY
TRBV5-6	TRBJ2-3	ASSHRRTSMY
TRBV10-3	TRBJ2-1	AIRTGQGEDEQF
TRBV5-6	TRBJ1-1	ASSRWDKDTEAF
TRBV4-3	TRBJ2-7	ASSQELAGGRYEQY
TRBV6-5	TRBJ2-7	ASLPGQSDEQY
TRBV7-3	TRBJ2-7	ASSLSGGGASYEQY
TRBV10-3	TRBJ2-1	AISGSGGANEQF
TRBV5-1	TRBJ1-1	ASSFRTRGPAF
TRBV20-1	TRBJ1-2	SARSRYGYT
TRBV21-1	TRBJ1-3	ASSKASWLWSSGNTIY
TRBV7-2	TRBJ1-6	ASSFGGSDSPLH
TRBV15	TRBJ2-7	ATSREGGVHEQY
TRBV29-1	TRBJ2-5	SVPGQGELETQY
TRBV4-2	TRBJ1-6	ASSQVGTATPGMNSLLH
TRBV11-1	TRBJ1-5	ASSELDRGRKCSNQPQH
TRBV4-3	TRBJ1-4	ASSQQGYGTGAEKLF
TRBV19	TRBJ2-3	ASSIAGGRADTQY
TRBV19	TRBJ1-5	ASSKQGNQPQH
TRBV4-2	TRBJ1-2	ASKPTPGQENYGYT
TRBV29-1	TRBJ1-1	SVVGQGRPEAF
TRBV7-2	TRBJ2-3	ASSLGGATDTQY
TRBV27	TRBJ2-5	ASSLNGAHQETQY
TRBV19	TRBJ2-1	ASSIAGRSSYNEQF
TRBV2	TRBJ1-1	ASSAVQGFYTEAF
TRBV19	TRBJ1-5	ASSINPGGNQPQH
TRBV5-1	TRBJ1-4	ASSPYTDSNEKLF